This T cell receptor beta chain originates from a study of shared clonotypes between healthy human individuals. TCRdb keeps only in-frame clones here, not all; method: immunoSEQ multiplex PCR. The repertoire holds about 2.4 million clones, with 80% to 95% as singletons. CDR1 and CDR2 (germline): SGHTA, FQGTGA. V shed 0 bases and J 12 bases; nucleotides not matched to a gene: 4. The CDR3 sequence is 12 residues long. The rearrangement links TRBV7-3 to TRBJ2-7; 8 positions agree with TRBD2. The sequenced sample consisted of naive CD4+ T cells from PBMCs. Subset indicated: CD45RA+ positively selected. The origin of this receptor is a man aged 18 to 29 in good health. Some clones in this sample may be carry-over from other donors' samples. The CDR3 spells CASSLTGLVWYF. Written as DNA, the CDR3 is TGTGCCAGCAGCTTAACGGGACTAGTTTGGTACTTC.